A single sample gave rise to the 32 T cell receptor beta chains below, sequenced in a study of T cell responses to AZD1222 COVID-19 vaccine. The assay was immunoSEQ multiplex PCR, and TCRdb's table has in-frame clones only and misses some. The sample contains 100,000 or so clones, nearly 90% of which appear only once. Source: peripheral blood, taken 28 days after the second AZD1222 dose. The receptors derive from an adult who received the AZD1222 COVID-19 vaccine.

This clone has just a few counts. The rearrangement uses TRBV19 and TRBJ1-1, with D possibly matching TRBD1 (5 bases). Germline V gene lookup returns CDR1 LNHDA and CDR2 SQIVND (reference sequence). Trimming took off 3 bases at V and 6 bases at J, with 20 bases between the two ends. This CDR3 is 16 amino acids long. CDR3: CASSMGGARKVPEAFF. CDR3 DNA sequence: TGTGCCAGTAGTATGGGGGGAGCCAGAAAGGTTCCTGAAGCTTTCTTT.

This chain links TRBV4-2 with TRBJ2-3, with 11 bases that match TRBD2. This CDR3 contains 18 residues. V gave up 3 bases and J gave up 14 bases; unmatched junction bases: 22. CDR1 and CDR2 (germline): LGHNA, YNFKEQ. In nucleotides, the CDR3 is TGTGCCAGCAGCCAGGTTACCGGGACTAGCGGACAGAAGAGTACGGCGTATTTT. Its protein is CASSQVTGTSGQKSTAYF.

In DNA, the CDR3 is TGTGCCAGCAGTTACTCGATGGGGAGCTCTGGAAACACCATATATTTT. This codes for CASSYSMGSSGNTIYF. This chain links TRBV6-5 with TRBJ1-3; D is unclear. V shed 0 bases and J shed 0 bases, with 9 bases lying between them. Germline V CDR1 and CDR2: MNHEY, SVGAGI. This CDR3 has 16 residues.

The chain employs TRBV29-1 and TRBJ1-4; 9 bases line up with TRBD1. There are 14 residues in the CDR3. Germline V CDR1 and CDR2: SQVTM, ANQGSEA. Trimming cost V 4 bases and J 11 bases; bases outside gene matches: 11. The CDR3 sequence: CSVVLGQGSDKLFF. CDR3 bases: TGCAGCGTTGTATTGGGACAGGGATCCGACAAACTGTTTTTT.

The CDR3 sequence: CASILPRGTDTQYF. The CDR3 DNA follows: TGTGCCAGCATCCTCCCGAGGGGGACAGATACGCAGTATTTT. The rearrangement links TRBV21-1 to TRBJ2-3; the D segment call TRBD1 is taken from the table without a DNA check. TRBV21-1 is recorded as a pseudogene. CDR3 length equals 14 residues.

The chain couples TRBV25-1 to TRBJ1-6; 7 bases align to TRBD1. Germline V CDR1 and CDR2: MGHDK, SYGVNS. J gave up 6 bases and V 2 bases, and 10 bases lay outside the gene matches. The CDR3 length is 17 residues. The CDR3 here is CASSETPGTVGNSPLHF. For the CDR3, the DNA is TGTGCCAGCAGTGAAACCCCCGGGACAGTCGGTAATTCACCCCTCCACTTT.

CDR3 coding DNA: TGCGCCAGCAGCCAATCCAGGGGACACGAGCAGTACTTC. Its protein is CASSQSRGHEQYF. The rearrangement links TRBV4-1 to TRBJ2-7; TRBD1 is a possible D gene (6 bases). Between the trimmed V and J ends, which lost 2 bases and 5 bases, there was a span of 10 bases. Germline V gene lookup returns CDR1 MGHRA and CDR2 YSYEKL. The CDR3 sequence is 13 residues long.

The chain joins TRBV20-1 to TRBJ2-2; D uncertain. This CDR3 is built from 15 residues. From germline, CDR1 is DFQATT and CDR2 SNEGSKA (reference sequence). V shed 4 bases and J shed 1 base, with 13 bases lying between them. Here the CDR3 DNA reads TGCAGTGCTACTGACTCGATTCGGAACACCGGGGAGCTGTTTTTT. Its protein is CSATDSIRNTGELFF.

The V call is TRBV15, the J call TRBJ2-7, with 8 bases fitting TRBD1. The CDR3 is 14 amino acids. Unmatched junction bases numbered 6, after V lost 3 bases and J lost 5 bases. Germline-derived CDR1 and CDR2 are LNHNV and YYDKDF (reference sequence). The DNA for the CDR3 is TGTGCCACCAGCAGGGACGGACAGGGAGACGAGCAGTACTTC. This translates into CATSRDGQGDEQYF.

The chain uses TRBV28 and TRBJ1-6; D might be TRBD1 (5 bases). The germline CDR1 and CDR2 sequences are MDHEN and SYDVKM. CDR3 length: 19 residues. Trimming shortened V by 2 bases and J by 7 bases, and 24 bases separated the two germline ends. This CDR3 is CASSLGRLTDRRGNSPLHF. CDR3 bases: TGTGCCAGCAGTTTAGGGCGACTGACCGACCGACGGGGGAATTCACCCCTCCACTTT.

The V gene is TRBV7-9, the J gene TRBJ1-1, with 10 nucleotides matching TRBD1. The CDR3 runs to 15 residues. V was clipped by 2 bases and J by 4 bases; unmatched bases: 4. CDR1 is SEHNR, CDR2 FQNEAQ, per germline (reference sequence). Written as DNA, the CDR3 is TGTGCCAGCAGCTTACCGACAGGGGGCGGCACTGAAGCTTTCTTT. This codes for CASSLPTGGGTEAFF.

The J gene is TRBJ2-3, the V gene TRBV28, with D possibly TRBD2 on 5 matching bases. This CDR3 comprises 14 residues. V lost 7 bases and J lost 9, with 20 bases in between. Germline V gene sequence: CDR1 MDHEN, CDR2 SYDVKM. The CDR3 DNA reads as TGTGCCAGCACCCGATCGTCGGCTAGCCGGACGCAGTATTTT. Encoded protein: CASTRSSASRTQYF.

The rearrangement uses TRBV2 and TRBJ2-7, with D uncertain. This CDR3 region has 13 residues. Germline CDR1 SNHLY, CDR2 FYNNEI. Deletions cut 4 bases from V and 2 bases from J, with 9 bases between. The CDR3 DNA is TGTGCCAGCAGTGTTCAACGGGCCTACGAGCAGTACTTC. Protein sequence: CASSVQRAYEQYF.

The CDR3 sequence: CASSQDREGVTNYGYTF. CDR3 sequence (DNA): TGTGCCAGCAGCCAAGATCGGGAGGGGGTAACTAACTATGGCTACACCTTC. The V and J genes are TRBV4-2 and TRBJ1-2; the D gene is possibly TRBD1 (6 bases). Germline loops: CDR1 LGHNA, CDR2 YNFKEQ. This CDR3 region has 17 residues. Trimming removed 0 bases from V and 0 bases from J, with 14 bases in between.

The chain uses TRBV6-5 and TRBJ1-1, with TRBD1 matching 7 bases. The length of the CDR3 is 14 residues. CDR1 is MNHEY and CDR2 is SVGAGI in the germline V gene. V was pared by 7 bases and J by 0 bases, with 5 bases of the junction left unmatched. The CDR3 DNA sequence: TGTGCCAGCACCGGGGGACAGCTGAACACTGAAGCTTTCTTT. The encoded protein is CASTGGQLNTEAFF.

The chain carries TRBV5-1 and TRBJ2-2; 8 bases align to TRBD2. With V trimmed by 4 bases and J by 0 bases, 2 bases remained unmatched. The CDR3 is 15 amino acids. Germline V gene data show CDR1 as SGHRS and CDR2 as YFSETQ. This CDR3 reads CASSILAANTGELFF. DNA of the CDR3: TGCGCCAGCAGCATACTAGCGGCGAACACCGGGGAGCTGTTTTTT.

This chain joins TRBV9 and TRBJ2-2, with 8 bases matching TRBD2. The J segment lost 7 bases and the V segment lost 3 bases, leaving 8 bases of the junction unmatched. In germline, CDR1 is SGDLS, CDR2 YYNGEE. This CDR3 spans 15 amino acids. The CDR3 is CASSARGLGGGELFF. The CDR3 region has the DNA TGTGCCAGCAGCGCAAGGGGACTAGGGGGCGGGGAGCTGTTTTTT.

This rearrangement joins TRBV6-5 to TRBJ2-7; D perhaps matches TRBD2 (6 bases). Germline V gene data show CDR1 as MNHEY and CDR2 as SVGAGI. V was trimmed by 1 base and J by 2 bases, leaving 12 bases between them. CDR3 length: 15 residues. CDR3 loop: CASSYYVGGPYEQYF. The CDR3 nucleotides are TGTGCCAGCAGTTACTATGTGGGAGGCCCCTACGAGCAGTACTTC.

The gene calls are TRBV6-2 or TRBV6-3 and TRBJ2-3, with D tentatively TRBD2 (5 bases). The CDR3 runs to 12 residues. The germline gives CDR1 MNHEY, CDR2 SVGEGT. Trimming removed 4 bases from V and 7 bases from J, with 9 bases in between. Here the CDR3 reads CASSSEGYTQYF. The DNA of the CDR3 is TGTGCCAGCAGTTCCGAGGGTTATACGCAGTATTTT.

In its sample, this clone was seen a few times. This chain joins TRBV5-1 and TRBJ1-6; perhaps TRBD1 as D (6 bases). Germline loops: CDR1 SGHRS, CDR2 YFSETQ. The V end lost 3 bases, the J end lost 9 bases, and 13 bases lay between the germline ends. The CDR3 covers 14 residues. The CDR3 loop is CASSSGQMGSPLHF. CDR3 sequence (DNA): TGCGCCAGCAGCTCCGGACAGATGGGTTCACCCCTCCACTTT.

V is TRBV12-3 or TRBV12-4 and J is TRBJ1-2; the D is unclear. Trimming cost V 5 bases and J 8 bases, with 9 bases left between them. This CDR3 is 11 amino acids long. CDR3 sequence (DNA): TGTGCCAGCAGTCCCATGAAAGGCTACACCTTC. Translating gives CASSPMKGYTF.

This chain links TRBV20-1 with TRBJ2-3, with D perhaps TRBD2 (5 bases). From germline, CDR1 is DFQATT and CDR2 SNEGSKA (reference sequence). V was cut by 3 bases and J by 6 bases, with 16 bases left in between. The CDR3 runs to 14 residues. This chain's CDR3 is CSASHGPRGDTQYF. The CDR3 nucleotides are TGCAGTGCTAGTCACGGGCCCCGAGGGGATACGCAGTATTTT.

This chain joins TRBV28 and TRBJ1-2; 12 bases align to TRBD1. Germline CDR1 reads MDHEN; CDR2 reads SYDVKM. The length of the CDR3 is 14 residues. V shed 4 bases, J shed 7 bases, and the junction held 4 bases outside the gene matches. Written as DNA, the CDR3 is TGTGCCAGCAGTTCCGGGACAGGGGGCTTTGGCTACACCTTC. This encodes CASSSGTGGFGYTF.

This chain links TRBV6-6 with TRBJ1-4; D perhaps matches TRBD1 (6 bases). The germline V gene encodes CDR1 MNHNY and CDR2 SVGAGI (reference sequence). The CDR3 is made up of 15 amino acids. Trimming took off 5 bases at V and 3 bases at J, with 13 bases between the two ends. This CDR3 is CASSRTGRANEKLFF. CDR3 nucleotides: TGTGCCAGCAGTCGAACAGGGCGGGCTAATGAAAAACTGTTTTTT.

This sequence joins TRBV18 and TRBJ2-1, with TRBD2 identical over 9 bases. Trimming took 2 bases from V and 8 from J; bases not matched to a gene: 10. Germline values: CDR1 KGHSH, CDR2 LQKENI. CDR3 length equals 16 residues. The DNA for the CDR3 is TGTGCCAGCTCACCAGGACTAGCGAAAGGGCAGGATGAGCAGTTCTTC. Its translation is CASSPGLAKGQDEQFF. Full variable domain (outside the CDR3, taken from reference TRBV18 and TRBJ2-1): NAGVMQNPRHLVRRRGQEARLRCSPMKGHSHVYWYRQLPEEGLKFMVYLQKENIIDESGMPKERFSAEFPKEGPSILRIQQVVRGDSAAYFCASSPGLAKGQDEQFFGPGTRLTVL.

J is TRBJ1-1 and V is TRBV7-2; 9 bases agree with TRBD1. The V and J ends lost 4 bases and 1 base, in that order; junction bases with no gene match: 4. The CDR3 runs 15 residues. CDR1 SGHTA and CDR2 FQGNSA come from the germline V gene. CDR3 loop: CASSSQGAENTEAFF. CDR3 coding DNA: TGTGCCAGCAGCTCACAGGGGGCCGAGAACACTGAAGCTTTCTTT.

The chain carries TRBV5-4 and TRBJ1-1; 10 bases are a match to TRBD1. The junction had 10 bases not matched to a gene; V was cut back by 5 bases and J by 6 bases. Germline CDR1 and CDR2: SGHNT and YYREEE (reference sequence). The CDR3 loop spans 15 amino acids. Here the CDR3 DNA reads TGTGCCAGCAGGCCCGGGACAGGGGATAGCGCTGAAGCTTTCTTT. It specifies CASRPGTGDSAEAFF.

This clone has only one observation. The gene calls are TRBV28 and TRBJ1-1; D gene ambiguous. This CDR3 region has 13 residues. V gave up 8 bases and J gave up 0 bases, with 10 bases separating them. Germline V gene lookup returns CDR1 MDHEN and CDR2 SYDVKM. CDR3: CASGVRMNTEAFF. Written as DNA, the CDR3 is TGTGCCAGCGGAGTAAGGATGAACACTGAAGCTTTCTTT.

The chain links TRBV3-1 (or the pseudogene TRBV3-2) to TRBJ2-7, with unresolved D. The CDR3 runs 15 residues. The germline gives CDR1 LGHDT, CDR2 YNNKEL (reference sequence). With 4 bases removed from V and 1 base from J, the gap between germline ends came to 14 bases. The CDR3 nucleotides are TGTGCCAGCAGCCCCCCAAGGGCACAATCCTACGAGCAGTACTTC. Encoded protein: CASSPPRAQSYEQYF.

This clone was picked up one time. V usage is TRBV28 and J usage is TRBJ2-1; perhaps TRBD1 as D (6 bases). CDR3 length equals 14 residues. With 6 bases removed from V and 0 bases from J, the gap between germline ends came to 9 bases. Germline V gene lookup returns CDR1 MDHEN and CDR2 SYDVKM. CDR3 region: CASRIGGSYNEQFF. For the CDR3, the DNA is TGTGCCAGCAGAATAGGGGGCTCCTACAATGAGCAGTTCTTC.

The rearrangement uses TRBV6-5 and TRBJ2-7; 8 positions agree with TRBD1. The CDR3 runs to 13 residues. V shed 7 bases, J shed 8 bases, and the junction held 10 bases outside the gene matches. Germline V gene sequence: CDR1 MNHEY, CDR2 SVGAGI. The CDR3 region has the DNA TGTGCCAGCAAAGGCAGGGGGCAAGTTCAGCAGTACTTC. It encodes CASKGRGQVQQYF.

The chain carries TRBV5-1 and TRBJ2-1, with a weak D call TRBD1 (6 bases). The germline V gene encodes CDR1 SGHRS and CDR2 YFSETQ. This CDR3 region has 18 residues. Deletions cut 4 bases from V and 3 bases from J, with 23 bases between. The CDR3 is CASSQRPSGTNVYNEQFF. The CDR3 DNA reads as TGCGCCAGCAGCCAGCGACCAAGTGGGACAAACGTCTACAATGAGCAGTTCTTC.